This T cell receptor (beta chain) was sequenced during a study of T cells in Graves' hyperthyroidism and ophthalmopathy. Study summary: Upon initial diagnosis and before any treatment, peripheral blood was collected.

This clonotype appeared a few times. Its antigen is not identified. RNA transcripts were the template for amplifying TCR beta CDR3 regions. The study used the HTBI primer set for a first-round RT-PCR of the TCR CDR3. TCRdb re-called the multiplex PCR reads with MiXCR, one entry per CDR3 protein. The sample holds 370,000 or so distinct CDR3 sequences, roughly 14% seen once. Findings of the study overall: Ophthalmopathy was identified by the model a median approximately six months ahead of onset.

A patient was excluded if there was uncontrolled infection, other autoimmune disease, pregnancy or lactation. The specimen sequenced was blood. The receptor's source is a man younger than 45 with Graves' hyperthyroidism that later progressed to Graves' ophthalmopathy.

The CDR3 nucleotides read TGTGCCAGCAGCCCCCCGACAGGGAACTCCTACGAGCAGTACTTC. Encoded protein: CASSPPTGNSYEQYF. J is TRBJ2-7 and V is TRBV28; 7 bases map to TRBD1. Germline V gives CDR1 MDHEN, CDR2 SYDVKM. Germline trimming cut 6 bases from V and 0 bases from J; bases unmatched to any gene: 8. This CDR3 spans 15 amino acids.